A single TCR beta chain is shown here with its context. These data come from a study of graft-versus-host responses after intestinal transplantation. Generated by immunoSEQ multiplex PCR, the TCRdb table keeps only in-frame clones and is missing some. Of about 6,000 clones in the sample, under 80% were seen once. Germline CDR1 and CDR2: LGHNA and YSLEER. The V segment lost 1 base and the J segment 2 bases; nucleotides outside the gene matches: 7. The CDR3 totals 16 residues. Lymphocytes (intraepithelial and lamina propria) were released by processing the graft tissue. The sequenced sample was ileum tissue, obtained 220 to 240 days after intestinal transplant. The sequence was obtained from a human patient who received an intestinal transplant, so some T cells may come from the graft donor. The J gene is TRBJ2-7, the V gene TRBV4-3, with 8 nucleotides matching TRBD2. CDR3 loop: CASSQAVGGAPYEQYF. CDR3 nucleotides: TGCGCCAGCAGCCAAGCGGTCGGGGGGGCCCCCTACGAGCAGTACTTC.